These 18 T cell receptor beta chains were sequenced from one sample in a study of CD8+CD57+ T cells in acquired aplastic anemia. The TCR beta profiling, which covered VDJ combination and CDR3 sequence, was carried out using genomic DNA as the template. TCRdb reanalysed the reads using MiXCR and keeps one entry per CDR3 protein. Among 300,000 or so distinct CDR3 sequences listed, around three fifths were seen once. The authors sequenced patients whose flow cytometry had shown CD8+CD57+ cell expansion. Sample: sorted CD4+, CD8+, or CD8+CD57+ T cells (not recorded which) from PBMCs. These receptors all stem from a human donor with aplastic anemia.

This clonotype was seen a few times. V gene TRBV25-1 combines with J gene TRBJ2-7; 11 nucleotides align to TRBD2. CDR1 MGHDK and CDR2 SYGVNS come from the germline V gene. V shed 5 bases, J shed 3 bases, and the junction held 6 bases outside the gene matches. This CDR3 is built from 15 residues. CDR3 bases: TGTGCCAGCAGTCATTCGCTAGCGGGGGGCTACGAGCAGTACTTC. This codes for CASSHSLAGGYEQYF.

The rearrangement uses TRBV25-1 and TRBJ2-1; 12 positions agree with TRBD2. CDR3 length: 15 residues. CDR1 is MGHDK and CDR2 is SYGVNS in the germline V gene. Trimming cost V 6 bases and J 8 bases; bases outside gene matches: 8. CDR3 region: CASSLSTSGGHEQFF. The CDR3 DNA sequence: TGTGCCAGCAGCTTATCGACTAGCGGGGGACATGAGCAGTTCTTC. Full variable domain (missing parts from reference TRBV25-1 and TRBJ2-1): EADIYQTPRYLVIGTGKKITLECSQTMGHDKMYWYQQDPGMELHLIHYSYGVNSTEKGDLSSESTVSRIRTEHFPLTLESARPSHTSQYLCASSLSTSGGHEQFFGPGTRLTVL.

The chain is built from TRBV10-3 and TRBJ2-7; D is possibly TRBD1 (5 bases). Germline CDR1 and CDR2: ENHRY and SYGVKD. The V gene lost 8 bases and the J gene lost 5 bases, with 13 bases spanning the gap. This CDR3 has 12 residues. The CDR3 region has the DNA TGTGCCATCGGCAGGGTAGAGCACGAGCAGTACTTC. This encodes CAIGRVEHEQYF.

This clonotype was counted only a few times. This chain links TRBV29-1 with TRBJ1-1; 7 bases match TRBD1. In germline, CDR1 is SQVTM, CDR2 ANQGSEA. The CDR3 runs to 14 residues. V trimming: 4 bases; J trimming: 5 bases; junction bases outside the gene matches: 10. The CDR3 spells CSVVATGSGTEAFF. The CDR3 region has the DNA TGCAGCGTTGTGGCGACAGGGTCTGGAACTGAAGCTTTCTTT.

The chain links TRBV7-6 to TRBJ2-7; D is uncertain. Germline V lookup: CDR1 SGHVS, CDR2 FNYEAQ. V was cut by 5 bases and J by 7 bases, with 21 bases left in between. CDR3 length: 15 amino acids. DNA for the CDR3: TGTGCCAGCAGCCTACAAGGTATTCAATCTGATGAGCAGTACTTC. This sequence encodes CASSLQGIQSDEQYF.

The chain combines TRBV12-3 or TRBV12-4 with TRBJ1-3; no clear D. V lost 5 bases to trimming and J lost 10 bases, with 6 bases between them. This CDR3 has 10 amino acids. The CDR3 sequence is CASSQRTIYF. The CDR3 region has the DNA TGTGCCAGCAGTCAGCGGACCATATATTTT.

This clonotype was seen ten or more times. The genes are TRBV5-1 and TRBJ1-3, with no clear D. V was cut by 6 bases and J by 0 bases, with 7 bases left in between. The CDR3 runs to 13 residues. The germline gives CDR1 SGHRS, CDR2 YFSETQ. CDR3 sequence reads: CASTTFSGNTIYF. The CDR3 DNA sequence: TGCGCCAGCACAACGTTCTCTGGAAACACCATATATTTT.

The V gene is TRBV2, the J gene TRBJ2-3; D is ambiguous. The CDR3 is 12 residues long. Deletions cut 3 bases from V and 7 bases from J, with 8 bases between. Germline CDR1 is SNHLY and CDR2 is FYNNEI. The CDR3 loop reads CASSDRTNTQYF. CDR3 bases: TGTGCCAGCAGTGACAGAACCAATACGCAGTATTTT.

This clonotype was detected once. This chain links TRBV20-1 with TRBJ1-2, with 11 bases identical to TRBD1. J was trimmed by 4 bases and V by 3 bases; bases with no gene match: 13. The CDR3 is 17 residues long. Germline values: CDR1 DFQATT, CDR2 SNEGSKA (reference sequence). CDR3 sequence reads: CSARGGTGGILGYGYTF. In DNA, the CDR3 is TGCAGTGCTAGGGGAGGGACAGGGGGGATTTTGGGCTATGGCTACACCTTC.

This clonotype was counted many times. DNA for the CDR3: TGTGCCAGCAGCTTATTTGTTAGGGCAGGACTAAATGGCTACACCTTC. It is translated as CASSLFVRAGLNGYTF. The chain employs TRBV7-3 and TRBJ1-2; D gene unclear. V dropped 2 bases and J dropped 6 bases, with 19 bases sitting between them. The CDR3 covers 16 residues. The germline V gene encodes CDR1 SGHTA and CDR2 FQGTGA.

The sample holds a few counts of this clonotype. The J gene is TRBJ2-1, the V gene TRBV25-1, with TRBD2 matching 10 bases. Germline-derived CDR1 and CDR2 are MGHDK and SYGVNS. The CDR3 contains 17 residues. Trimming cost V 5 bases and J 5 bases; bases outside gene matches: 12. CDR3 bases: TGTGCCAGCAGTAACCCTGGGCTAGCGGGAGCCCACAATGAGCAGTTCTTC. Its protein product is CASSNPGLAGAHNEQFF.

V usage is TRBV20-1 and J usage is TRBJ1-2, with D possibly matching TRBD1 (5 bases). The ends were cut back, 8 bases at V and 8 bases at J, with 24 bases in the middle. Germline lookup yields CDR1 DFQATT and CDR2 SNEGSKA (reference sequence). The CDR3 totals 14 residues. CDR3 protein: CSTTPGQAKSGYTF. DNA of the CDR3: TGCAGTACAACCCCGGGGCAGGCAAAGAGCGGCTACACCTTC.

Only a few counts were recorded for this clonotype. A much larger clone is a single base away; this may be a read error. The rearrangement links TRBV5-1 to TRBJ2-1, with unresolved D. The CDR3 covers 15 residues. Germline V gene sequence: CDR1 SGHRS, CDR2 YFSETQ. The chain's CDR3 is CANSLAAGLGNEQFF. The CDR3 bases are TGCGCCAACAGCTTGGCGGCAGGATTGGGGAATGAGCAGTTCTTC.

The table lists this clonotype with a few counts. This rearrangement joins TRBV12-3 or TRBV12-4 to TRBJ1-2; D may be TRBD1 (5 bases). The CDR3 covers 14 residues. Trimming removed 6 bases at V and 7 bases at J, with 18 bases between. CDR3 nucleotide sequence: TGTGCCAGCAGGCAGGGAGGGCGGGCCACTGGCTACACCTTC. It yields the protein CASRQGGRATGYTF.

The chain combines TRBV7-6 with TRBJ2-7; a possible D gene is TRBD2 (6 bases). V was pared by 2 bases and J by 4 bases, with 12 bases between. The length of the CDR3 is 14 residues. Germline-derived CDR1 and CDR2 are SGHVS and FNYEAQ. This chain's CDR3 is CASSLWGDPYEQYF. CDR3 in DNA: TGTGCCAGCAGCTTATGGGGGGATCCTTACGAGCAGTACTTC. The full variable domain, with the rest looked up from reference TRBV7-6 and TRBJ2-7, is GAGVSQSPRYKVTKRGQDVALRCDPISGHVSLYWYRQALGQGPEFLTYFNYEAQQDKSGLPNDRFSAERPEGSISTLTIQRTEQRDSAMYRCASSLWGDPYEQYFGPGTRLTVT.

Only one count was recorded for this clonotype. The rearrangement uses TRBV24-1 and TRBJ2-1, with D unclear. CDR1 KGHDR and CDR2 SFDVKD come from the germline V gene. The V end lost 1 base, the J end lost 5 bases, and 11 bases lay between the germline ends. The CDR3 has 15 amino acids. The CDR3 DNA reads TGTGCCACCAGTGATTTAAGTCTGGGAAACAATGAGCAGTTCTTC. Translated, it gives CATSDLSLGNNEQFF.

The CDR3 protein is CAISPGHEYGYTF. The CDR3 nucleotides are TGTGCCATCAGTCCAGGACACGAATACGGCTACACCTTC. The chain employs TRBV10-3 and TRBJ1-2; the D gene is possibly TRBD1 (5 bases). This CDR3 spans 13 amino acids. V lost 5 bases, J lost 8 bases, and 15 bases lay in between. In germline, CDR1 is ENHRY, CDR2 SYGVKD.

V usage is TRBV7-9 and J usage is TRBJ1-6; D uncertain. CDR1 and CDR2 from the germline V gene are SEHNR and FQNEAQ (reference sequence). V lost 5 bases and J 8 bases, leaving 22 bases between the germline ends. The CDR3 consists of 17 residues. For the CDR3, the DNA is TGTGCCAGCAGCCAAGCCCCTTTATCTATGGATGATTCACCCCTCCACTTT. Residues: CASSQAPLSMDDSPLHF.